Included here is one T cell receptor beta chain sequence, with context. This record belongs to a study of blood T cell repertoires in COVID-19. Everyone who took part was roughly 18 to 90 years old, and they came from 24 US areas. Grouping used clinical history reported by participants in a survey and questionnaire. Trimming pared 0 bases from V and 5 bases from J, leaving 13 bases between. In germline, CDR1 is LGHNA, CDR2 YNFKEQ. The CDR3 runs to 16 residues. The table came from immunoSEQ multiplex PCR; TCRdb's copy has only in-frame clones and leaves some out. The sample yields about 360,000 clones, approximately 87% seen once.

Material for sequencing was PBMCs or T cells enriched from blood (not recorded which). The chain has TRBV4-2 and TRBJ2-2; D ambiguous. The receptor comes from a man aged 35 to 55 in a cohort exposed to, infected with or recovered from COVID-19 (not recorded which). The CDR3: CASSQDVGHGTGELFF. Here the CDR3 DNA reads TGTGCCAGCAGCCAAGATGTGGGCCATGGAACCGGGGAGCTGTTTTTT.